This T cell receptor (beta chain) came from a study of cytomegalovirus exposure and HLA in healthy donors. Worth noting for this clone: What it binds is not known.

Though nominally healthy at sampling, donors likely had unrecorded immune exposures. The study did not record CMV serostatus for this donor. Study observations and caveats: Listed as cytomegalovirus-associated were 150 to 200 TCR beta chains.

With 60 Vbeta and 13 Jbeta primers, the PCR was carried out. Here immunoSEQ multiplex PCR was the method, and the copy in TCRdb shows in-frame clones only, minus some. The sample has about 160,000 clones, over 75% seen once. This TCR was recovered from a human donor in good health. Sequencing was carried out using PBMCs.

CDR3: CASSEGQTSTDTQYF. The CDR3 bases are TGTGCCAGCAGCGAGGGACAGACAAGCACAGATACGCAGTATTTT. The chain is built from TRBV6-4 and TRBJ2-3, with TRBD1 identical over 7 bases. The junction had 6 bases not matched to a gene; V was cut back by 6 bases and J by 0 bases. CDR1 and CDR2 (germline): MRHNA, SNTAGT. This CDR3 comprises 15 residues.